This record looks at one TCR beta chain sequence and its context. Its antigen is unknown. This sample was taken from a study of monozygotic twins with inflammatory bowel disease. Study-wide results and caveats: Data gave no support to a single strong signal or clonotype associated with IBD.

Germline-derived CDR1 and CDR2 are ENHRY and SYGVKD. The CDR3 has 12 residues. After re-calling the 5' RACE reads, TCRdb lists one entry per CDR3 protein, DNA absent. The sample holds approximately 210,000 distinct CDR3 sequences. Sequencing was performed on blood. This receptor was identified in a human donor with ulcerative colitis or Crohn's disease, or a healthy co-twin of an affected twin (not recorded which). The chain is built from TRBV10-3 and TRBJ2-7; TCRdb's D gene call, TRBD1, goes unchecked for lack of DNA. CDR3 amino acids: CAISEGGPEQYF.